This entry concerns a single T cell receptor beta chain. CDR3 length: 15 amino acids. In germline, CDR1 is LGHDT, CDR2 YNNKEL (reference sequence). Trimming cost V 4 bases and J 0 bases, with 13 bases left between them. These data are taken from a study of blood T cell repertoires in COVID-19. Study at large: Researchers got acute and convalescent COVID-19 samples from the United States, Italy and Spain. In each case, the material was cDNA or gDNA derived from T cells, B-cell-depleted T cells, or PBMCs.

How the authors handled the data: For nucleated cells, counts were estimated from reference gene primer amplification. The table came from immunoSEQ multiplex PCR; TCRdb's copy has only in-frame clones and leaves some out. D and trimming were read from the DNA, whereas the V and J calls and clone size are those reported in that table. Among about 160,000 clones, approximately 83% were seen once, and the ten largest hold roughly 2.8%. This chain uses TRBV3-1 (or the pseudogene TRBV3-2) with TRBJ2-7, with TRBD1 as a possible D gene (7 bases). Sequenced input: peripheral blood. The sequence came from a woman aged 60 to 75 with acute or convalescent COVID-19. The CDR3: CASSLAGGLSYEQYF. CDR3 sequence (DNA): TGTGCCAGCAGCCTCGCAGGGGGACTCTCCTACGAGCAGTACTTC.